Included here is one T cell receptor beta chain sequence, with context. No antigen is known for it. TCRdb re-called the RT-PCR reads with MiXCR, one entry per CDR3 protein. The table has a few hundred thousand distinct CDR3 sequences, approximately 20% seen once. Germline V gene sequence: CDR1 WNHNN, CDR2 SYGVQD (reference sequence). This CDR3 comprises 12 residues. V shed 8 bases and J shed 3 bases, with 11 bases lying between them. This specimen belongs to a study of response to subunit inactivated influenza vaccine. Study results and caveats: The study's authors posited that every seasonal influenza vaccination enlists few new T cells.

The rearrangement joins TRBV10-1 to TRBJ2-7; tentatively, D is TRBD2 (5 bases). This TCR derives from a man aged 45 to 70 who received an inactivated influenza vaccine. Sequencing used PBMCs from blood, obtained about 20 months after vaccination. The CDR3 DNA reads as TGCGCCAGCGGACCCCGGGACTACGAGCAGTACTTC. Its protein product is CASGPRDYEQYF.